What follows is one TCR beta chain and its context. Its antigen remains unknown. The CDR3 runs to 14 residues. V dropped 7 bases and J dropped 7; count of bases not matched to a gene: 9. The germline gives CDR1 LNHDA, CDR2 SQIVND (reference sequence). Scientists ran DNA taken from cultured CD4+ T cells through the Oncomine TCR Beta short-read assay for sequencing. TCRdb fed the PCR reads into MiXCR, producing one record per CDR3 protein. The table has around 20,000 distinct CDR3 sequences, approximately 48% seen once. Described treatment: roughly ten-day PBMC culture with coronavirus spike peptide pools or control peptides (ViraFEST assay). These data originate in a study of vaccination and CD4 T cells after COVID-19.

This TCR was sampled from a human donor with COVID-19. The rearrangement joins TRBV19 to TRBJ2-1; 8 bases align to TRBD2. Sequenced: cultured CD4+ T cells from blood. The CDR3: CASTTGTSLNEQFF. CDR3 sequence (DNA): TGTGCCAGTACCACAGGGACTAGTTTGAATGAGCAGTTCTTC. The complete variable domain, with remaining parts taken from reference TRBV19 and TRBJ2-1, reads DGGITQSPKYLFRKEGQNVTLSCEQNLNHDAMYWYRQDPGQGLRLIYYSQIVNDFQKGDIAEGYSVSREKKESFPLTVTSAQKNPTAFYLCASTTGTSLNEQFFGPGTRLTVL.